Listed below are T cell receptor beta chains from one sample, sequenced in a study of T cell repertoires in cytomegalovirus infection. MiXCR, applied by TCRdb to the reads, yields one record per CDR3 protein. This table holds hundreds of thousands of distinct CDR3 sequences, more than 20% found once. Sequencing used CD8+ T cells from PBMCs. The receptors stem from a human donor in good health (CMV status not recorded). Some clones in this sample may be carry-over from other donors' samples. Each CDR3 is given with its conserved first and last residue. A D gene is named only where the DNA matches it firmly. Where a row states a size, it is once, few, many or the class of an expanded clone; other rows omit it.

d_gene	len	j_gene	abundance	v_gene	CDR3aa	CDR3nt
TRBD1	14	TRBJ2-1	NA	TRBV19	CASSPTDRSVEQFF	TGTGCCAGTAGTCCTACGGACAGGTCGGTAGAGCAGTTCTTC
NA	14	TRBJ1-6	NA	TRBV6-8	CASGAGGYNSPLHF	TGTGCCAGCGGCGCCGGGGGGTATAATTCACCCCTCCACTTT
NA	16	TRBJ2-2	NA	TRBV7-9	CASYDHSGTNTGELFF	TGTGCCAGCTACGATCACTCCGGGACGAACACCGGGGAGCTGTTTTTT
NA	13	TRBJ2-1	NA	TRBV29-1	CSAWGGSYNEQFF	TGCAGCGCCTGGGGCGGATCCTACAATGAGCAGTTCTTC
TRBD2	20	TRBJ2-3	few	TRBV20-1	CSARDPLTSGVGRGTDTQYF	TGCAGTGCTAGAGATCCACTTACTAGCGGGGTCGGTAGGGGGACAGATACGCAGTATTTT
NA	13	TRBJ2-7	few	TRBV29-1	CSVSRTATYEQYF	TGCAGCGTCTCCCGGACAGCCACCTACGAGCAGTACTTC
TRBD2	19	TRBJ2-2	many	TRBV7-2	CASSLEGSAGGPNTGELFF	TGTGCCAGCAGCTTAGAAGGGTCAGCGGGGGGGCCGAACACCGGGGAGCTGTTTTTT
NA	16	TRBJ2-1	few	TRBV28	CASSLSGTLHYNEQFF	TGTGCCAGCAGTTTATCCGGGACCCTGCACTACAATGAGCAGTTCTTC
NA	15	TRBJ1-1	NA	TRBV29-1	CSVPVATGQRPEAFF	TGCAGCGTCCCCGTGGCGACAGGTCAGAGGCCTGAAGCTTTCTTT
NA	16	TRBJ2-2	NA	TRBV28	CASSLYLTGGDGELFF	TGTGCCAGCAGTTTATACCTGACAGGAGGGGACGGGGAGCTGTTTTTT
TRBD2	16	TRBJ2-1	few	TRBV24-1	CATSDLGLAGYNEQFF	TGTGCCACCAGTGATTTGGGTCTAGCGGGCTACAATGAGCAGTTCTTC
NA	13	TRBJ2-6	NA	TRBV6-5	CASSYFGANVLTF	TGTGCCAGCAGTTACTTTGGGGCCAACGTCCTGACTTTC
NA	11	TRBJ1-1	NA	TRBV2	CASSEKGTAFF	TGTGCCAGCAGTGAAAAGGGGACGGCTTTCTTT
NA	12	TRBJ1-1	few	TRBV15	CATSRVASEAFF	TGTGCCACCAGCAGAGTGGCCAGCGAAGCTTTCTTT
NA	14	TRBJ2-5	few	TRBV6-1	CASSEWGIQETQYF	TGTGCCAGCAGTGAATGGGGCATTCAAGAGACCCAGTACTTC
NA	14	TRBJ2-3	NA	TRBV9	CASSPWDSTDTQYF	TGTGCCAGCAGCCCCTGGGACTCCACAGATACGCAGTATTTT
NA	16	TRBJ2-5	many	TRBV7-8	CASSLDLRTTQETQYF	TGTGCCAGCAGCTTAGATTTGAGGACAACCCAAGAGACCCAGTACTTC
TRBD1	15	TRBJ2-2	few	TRBV6-5	CASRTETGFTGELFF	TGTGCCAGCAGGACCGAGACAGGGTTCACCGGGGAGCTGTTTTTT
NA	14	TRBJ1-5	many	TRBV28	CASSLRPDNQPQHF	TGTGCCAGCAGTTTAAGGCCGGACAATCAGCCCCAGCATTTT
NA	17	TRBJ2-1	NA	TRBV20-1	CSARFWGGGESYNEQFF	TGCAGTGCTAGATTCTGGGGAGGGGGGGAATCCTACAATGAGCAGTTCTTC
TRBD2	15	TRBJ2-5	NA	TRBV20-1	CSARGLAGVQETQYF	TGCAGTGCTAGAGGACTAGCGGGGGTCCAAGAGACCCAGTACTTC
NA	14	TRBJ2-3	many	TRBV7-9	CASSFGQTTDTQYF	TGTGCCAGCAGCTTCGGACAGACCACAGATACGCAGTATTTT
NA	15	TRBJ1-4	many	TRBV7-2	CASSPSGVRNEKLFF	TGTGCCAGCAGCCCCTCGGGGGTAAGAAATGAAAAACTGTTTTTT
NA	13	TRBJ2-3	NA	TRBV27	CASSFLTTDTQYF	TGTGCCAGCAGTTTTCTGACCACAGATACGCAGTATTTT
TRBD1	17	TRBJ1-2	NA	TRBV5-6	CASSPTGTGGGIDGYTF	TGTGCCAGCAGCCCAACCGGGACAGGGGGCGGAATAGATGGCTACACCTTC
TRBD1	15	TRBJ2-3	few	TRBV28	CASSPGTGELDTQYF	TGTGCCAGCAGTCCTGGGACAGGCGAACTGGATACGCAGTATTTT
TRBD1	14	TRBJ2-2	NA	TRBV6-4	CASSPTGIPGELFF	TGTGCCAGCAGCCCGACAGGGATTCCCGGGGAGCTGTTTTTT
NA	17	TRBJ1-1	NA	TRBV10-3	CAISEAPGRSENTEAFF	TGTGCCATCAGTGAGGCTCCCGGGCGCAGTGAGAACACTGAAGCTTTCTTT
NA	14	TRBJ2-7	NA	TRBV13	CASSLWGSFYEQYF	TGTGCCAGCAGCTTATGGGGGTCCTTCTACGAGCAGTACTTC
NA	14	TRBJ1-1	many	TRBV4-1	CASSQGARDTEAFF	TGCGCCAGCAGCCAAGGTGCCAGGGATACTGAAGCTTTCTTT
TRBD2	20	TRBJ2-1	many	TRBV11-1	CASSPRGGRSGGLKPNEQFF	TGTGCCAGCAGCCCCCGTGGGGGGCGTAGCGGGGGGCTTAAGCCGAATGAGCAGTTCTTC
TRBD1	17	TRBJ2-1	few	TRBV24-1	CATSDGEQGGSYNEQFF	TGTGCCACCAGTGACGGCGAACAGGGGGGCTCCTACAATGAGCAGTTCTTC
NA	15	TRBJ1-1	many	TRBV7-8	CASSLGGGPYTEAFF	TGTGCCAGCAGCCTCGGGGGGGGGCCTTACACTGAAGCTTTCTTT
TRBD1	16	TRBJ1-1	NA	TRBV12-3/TRBV12-4	CASSSPGQGPNTEAFF	TGTGCCAGCAGTTCCCCAGGACAGGGGCCGAACACTGAAGCTTTCTTT
NA	12	TRBJ2-7	many	TRBV7-9	CASSLSGEQQYF	TGTGCCAGCAGCTTATCAGGGGAGCAGCAGTACTTC
NA	14	TRBJ1-4	NA	TRBV28	CASSLQGYNEKLFF	TGTGCCAGCAGTTTACAGGGCTATAATGAAAAACTGTTTTTT
TRBD1	16	TRBJ2-1	NA	TRBV18	CASSPPDRGIYNEQFF	TGTGCCAGCTCACCACCAGACAGGGGGATCTACAATGAGCAGTTCTTC
TRBD1	15	TRBJ1-5	NA	TRBV7-8	CASSPDRVNNQPQHF	TGTGCCAGCAGCCCCGACAGGGTTAACAATCAGCCCCAGCATTTT
NA	13	TRBJ2-7	many	TRBV6-5	CASSYAGTGEQYF	TGTGCCAGCAGTTACGCCGGGACGGGTGAGCAGTACTTC